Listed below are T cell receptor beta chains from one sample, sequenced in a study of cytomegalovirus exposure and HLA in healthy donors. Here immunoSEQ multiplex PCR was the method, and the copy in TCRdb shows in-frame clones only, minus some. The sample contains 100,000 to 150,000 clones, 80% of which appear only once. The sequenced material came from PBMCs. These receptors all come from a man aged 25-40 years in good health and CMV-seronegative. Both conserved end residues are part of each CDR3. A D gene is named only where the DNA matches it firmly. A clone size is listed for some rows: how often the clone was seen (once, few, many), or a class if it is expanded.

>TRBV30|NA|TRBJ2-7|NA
CAWTQLVPRYEQYF
TGTGCCTGGACCCAACTAGTCCCCAGGTACGAGCAGTACTTC
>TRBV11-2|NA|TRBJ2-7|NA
CASSHPSASYEQYF
TGTGCCAGCAGCCATCCTAGCGCTTCCTACGAGCAGTACTTC
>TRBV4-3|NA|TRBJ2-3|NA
CASSQDAGALDGTDTQYF
TGCGCCAGCAGCCAAGATGCGGGGGCCCTCGATGGCACAGATACGCAGTATTTT
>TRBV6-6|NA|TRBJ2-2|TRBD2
CASSTPGIRGGLFF
TGTGCCAGCAGCACGCCCGGGATACGGGGGGGGCTGTTTTTT
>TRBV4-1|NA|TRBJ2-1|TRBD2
CASSQDRLAVETEQFF
TGCGCCAGCAGCCAAGATAGACTAGCGGTTGAGACTGAGCAGTTCTTC
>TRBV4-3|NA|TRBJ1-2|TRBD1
CASSQDGTGIITDYGYTF
TGCGCCAGCAGCCAAGACGGGACAGGGATAATAACCGATTATGGCTACACCTTC
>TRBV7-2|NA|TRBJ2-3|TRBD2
CASSRTGGRVGYTQYF
TGTGCCAGCAGCCGAACTGGCGGGAGAGTTGGATATACGCAGTATTTT
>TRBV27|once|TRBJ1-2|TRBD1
CASSVGTEYGYPF
TGTGCCAGCAGTGTCGGGACAGAGTATGGCTACCCCTTC
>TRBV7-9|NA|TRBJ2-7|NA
CSSSLALREQYF
TGTTCCAGCAGCTTAGCTTTGAGGGAGCAGTACTTC
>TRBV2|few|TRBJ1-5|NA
CASSGTELGQPQHF
TGTGCCAGCAGTGGGACAGAGCTAGGGCAGCCCCAGCATTTT
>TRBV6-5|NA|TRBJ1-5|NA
CASGFPGRGNQPQHF
TGTGCCAGCGGCTTCCCCGGGAGGGGAAATCAGCCCCAGCATTTT
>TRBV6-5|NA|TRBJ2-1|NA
CASRRGAGLYNEQFF
TGTGCCAGCAGGAGGGGAGCGGGCCTCTACAATGAGCAGTTCTTC
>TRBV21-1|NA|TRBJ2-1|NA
CARADRRGYNEQFF
TGTGCCAGGGCGGATCGGCGAGGTTACAATGAGCAGTTCTTC
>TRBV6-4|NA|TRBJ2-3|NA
CASSSGSTDTQYF
TGTGCCAGCAGTAGCGGGAGCACAGATACGCAGTATTTT
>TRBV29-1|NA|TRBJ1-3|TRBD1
CSALEQGSDTIYF
TGCAGCGCCTTAGAACAGGGGTCGGACACCATATATTTT
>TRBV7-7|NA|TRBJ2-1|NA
CASSLDDYSSNNEQFF
TGTGCCAGCAGCTTAGACGACTATAGCAGCAACAATGAGCAGTTCTTC
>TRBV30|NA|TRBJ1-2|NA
CAWSARGWNGYTF
TGTGCCTGGAGTGCCCGGGGGTGGAATGGCTACACCTTC
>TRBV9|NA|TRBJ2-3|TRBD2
CASSEGLPRLGDTQYF
TGTGCCAGCAGCGAGGGACTACCTCGCCTGGGAGATACGCAGTATTTT
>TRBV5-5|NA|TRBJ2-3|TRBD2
CASSFRGGLGTDTQYF
TGTGCCAGCAGCTTCCGGGGGGGGCTGGGCACAGATACGCAGTATTTT